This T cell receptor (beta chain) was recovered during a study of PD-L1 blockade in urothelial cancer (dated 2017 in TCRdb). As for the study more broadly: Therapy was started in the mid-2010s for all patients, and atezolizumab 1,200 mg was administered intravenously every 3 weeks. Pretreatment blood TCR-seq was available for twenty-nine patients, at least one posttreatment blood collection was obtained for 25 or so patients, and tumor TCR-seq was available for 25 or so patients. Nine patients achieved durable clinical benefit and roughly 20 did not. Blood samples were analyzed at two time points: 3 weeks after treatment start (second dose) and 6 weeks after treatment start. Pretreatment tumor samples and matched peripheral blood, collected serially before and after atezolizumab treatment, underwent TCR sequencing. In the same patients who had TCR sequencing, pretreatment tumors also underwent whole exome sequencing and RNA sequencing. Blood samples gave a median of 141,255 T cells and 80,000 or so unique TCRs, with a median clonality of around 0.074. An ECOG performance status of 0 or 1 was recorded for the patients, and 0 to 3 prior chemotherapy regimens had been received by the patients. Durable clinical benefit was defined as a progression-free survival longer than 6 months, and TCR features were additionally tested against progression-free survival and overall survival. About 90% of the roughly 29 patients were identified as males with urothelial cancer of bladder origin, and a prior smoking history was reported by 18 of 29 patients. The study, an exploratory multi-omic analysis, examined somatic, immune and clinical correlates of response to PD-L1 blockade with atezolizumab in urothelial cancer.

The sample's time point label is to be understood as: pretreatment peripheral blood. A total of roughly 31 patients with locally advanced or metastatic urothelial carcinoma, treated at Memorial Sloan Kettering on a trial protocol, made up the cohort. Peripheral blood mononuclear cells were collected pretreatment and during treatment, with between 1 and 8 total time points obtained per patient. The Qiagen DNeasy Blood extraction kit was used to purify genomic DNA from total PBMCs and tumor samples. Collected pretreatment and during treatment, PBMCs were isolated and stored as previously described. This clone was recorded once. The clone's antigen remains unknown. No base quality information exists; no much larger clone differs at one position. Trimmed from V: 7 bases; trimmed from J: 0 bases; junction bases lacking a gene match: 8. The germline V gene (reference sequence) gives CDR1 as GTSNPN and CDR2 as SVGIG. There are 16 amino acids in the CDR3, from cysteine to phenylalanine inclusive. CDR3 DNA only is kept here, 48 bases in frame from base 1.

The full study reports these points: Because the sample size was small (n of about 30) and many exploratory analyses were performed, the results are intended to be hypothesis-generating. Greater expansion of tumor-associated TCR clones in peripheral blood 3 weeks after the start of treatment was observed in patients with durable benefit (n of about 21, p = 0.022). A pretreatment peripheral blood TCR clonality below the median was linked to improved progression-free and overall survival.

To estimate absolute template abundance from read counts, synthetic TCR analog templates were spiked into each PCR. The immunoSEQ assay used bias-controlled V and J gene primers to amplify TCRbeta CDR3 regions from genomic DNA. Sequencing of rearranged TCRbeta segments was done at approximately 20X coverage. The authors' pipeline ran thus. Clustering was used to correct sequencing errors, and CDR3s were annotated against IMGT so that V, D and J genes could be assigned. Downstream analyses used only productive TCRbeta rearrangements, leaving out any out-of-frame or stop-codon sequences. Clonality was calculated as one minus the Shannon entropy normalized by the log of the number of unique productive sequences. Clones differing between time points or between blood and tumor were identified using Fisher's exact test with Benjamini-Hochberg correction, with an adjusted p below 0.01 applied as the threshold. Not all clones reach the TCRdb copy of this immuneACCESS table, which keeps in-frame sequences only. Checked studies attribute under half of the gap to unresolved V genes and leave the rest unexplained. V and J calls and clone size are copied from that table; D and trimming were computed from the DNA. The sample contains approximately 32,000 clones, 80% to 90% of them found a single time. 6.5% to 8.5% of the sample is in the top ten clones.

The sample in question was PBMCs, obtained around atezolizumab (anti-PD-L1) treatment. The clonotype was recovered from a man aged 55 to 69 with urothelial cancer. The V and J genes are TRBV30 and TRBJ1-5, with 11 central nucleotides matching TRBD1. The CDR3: CAFGTGGRGSNQPQHF. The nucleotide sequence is TGTGCCTTCGGGACAGGGGGAAGGGGTAGCAATCAGCCCCAGCATTTT.